The 29 T cell receptor beta chains given below trace back to one sample, sequenced in a study of cytomegalovirus exposure and HLA in healthy donors. PCR used 60 Vbeta primers and 13 Jbeta primers. Data came from immunoSEQ multiplex PCR; TCRdb stores just in-frame clones and leaves some out. Of roughly 93,000 clones in the sample, roughly 75% were seen once. Sequencing input: PBMCs. These receptors originate from a man aged 30 to 39 in good health and CMV-seronegative.

The chain recombines TRBV29-1 with TRBJ1-1; D not resolved. The ends were cut back, 8 bases at V and 0 bases at J, with 13 bases in the middle. Germline V gives CDR1 SQVTM, CDR2 ANQGSEA. The CDR3 length is 13 residues. The chain's CDR3 is CSSLPRLNTEAFF. CDR3 nucleotide sequence: TGCAGCTCTCTACCCCGGTTGAACACTGAAGCTTTCTTT.

The chain employs TRBV7-2 and TRBJ2-3; D is perhaps TRBD2 (6 bases). CDR3 length: 16 residues. Germline CDR1 SGHTA, CDR2 FQGNSA. V lost 5 bases and J lost 6, with 21 bases in between. This CDR3 reads CASSLGGRGPVDTQYF. In DNA form, the CDR3 reads TGTGCCAGCAGCCTCGGCGGGCGGGGACCGGTGGATACGCAGTATTTT.

This chain joins TRBV2 and TRBJ2-7, with D perhaps TRBD2 (6 bases). V was clipped by 3 bases and J by 7 bases, with 13 bases between them. CDR1 and CDR2 (germline): SNHLY, FYNNEI. This CDR3 region has 13 residues. The chain's CDR3 is CASSDRRVEEQYF. The CDR3 nucleotides read TGTGCCAGCAGTGATAGGAGGGTTGAAGAGCAGTACTTC.

The CDR3 region has the DNA TGCGCCAGCAGCCAAGGAAGTAGGACAGGGGGCGCGAGGAACACCGGGGAGCTGTTTTTT. Encoded protein: CASSQGSRTGGARNTGELFF. The rearrangement joins TRBV4-3 to TRBJ2-2; 11 bases map to TRBD1. The ends lost 1 base at V and 1 base at J; junction bases unmatched: 11. Germline V gives CDR1 LGHNA, CDR2 YSLEER. This CDR3 is built from 20 residues.

V and J are TRBV7-9 and TRBJ2-5, with D possibly TRBD2 on 6 matching bases. The CDR3 is made up of 14 amino acids. Trimming stripped 5 bases from V and 11 bases from J, with 21 bases between. Germline V gene sequence: CDR1 SEHNR, CDR2 FQNEAQ (reference sequence). The CDR3 loop is CASSQLTGTWEQYF. CDR3 DNA sequence: TGTGCCAGCAGCCAACTGACGGGGACTTGGGAGCAGTACTTC.

The gene calls are TRBV18 and TRBJ2-7; D gene uncertain. Trimming removed 0 bases from V and 2 bases from J, with 17 bases in between. CDR1 and CDR2 from the germline V gene are KGHSH and LQKENI. This CDR3 spans 17 amino acids. The CDR3 DNA reads TGTGCCAGCTCACCACCGGGCAGGCTCACTTCAACCTACGAGCAGTACTTC. It translates to CASSPPGRLTSTYEQYF.

The chain is built from TRBV28 and TRBJ1-1; D is unclear. The CDR3 totals 12 residues. The V gene lost 11 bases and the J gene lost 1 base, with 11 bases spanning the gap. CDR1 is MDHEN, CDR2 SYDVKM, per germline. The CDR3 loop is CASEVGNTEAFF. The CDR3 nucleotides are TGTGCCTCCGAGGTGGGGAACACTGAAGCTTTCTTT.

The chain recombines TRBV30 with TRBJ2-7, with a tentative D call TRBD2 (6 bases). The V gene lost 0 bases and the J gene lost 5 bases, with 14 bases spanning the gap. Germline V CDR1 and CDR2: GTSNPN, SVGIG (reference sequence). The CDR3 is 14 amino acids. The CDR3 sequence is CAWSVTEGRHEQYF. CDR3 in DNA: TGTGCCTGGAGTGTGACAGAGGGGAGGCACGAGCAGTACTTC.

This chain links TRBV7-3 with TRBJ2-5; tentatively, D is TRBD1 (6 bases). V lost 8 bases, J lost 0 bases, and 22 bases lay in between. The CDR3 is 17 amino acids. In germline, CDR1 is SGHTA, CDR2 FQGTGA. The DNA of the CDR3 is TGTGCCAGCGGGCCGGGCCCCGGTAGGGGGAACCAAGAGACCCAGTACTTC. It translates to CASGPGPGRGNQETQYF. Looking up the rest from reference TRBV7-3 and TRBJ2-5 gives the full variable domain: GAGVSQTPSNKVTEKGKYVELRCDPISGHTALYWYRQSLGQGPEFLIYFQGTGAADDSGLPNDRFFAVRPEGSVSTLKIQRTERGDSAVYLCASGPGPGRGNQETQYFGPGTRLLVL.

This chain links TRBV27 with TRBJ2-3; TRBD1 might be the D (5 bases). In germline, CDR1 is MNHEY, CDR2 SMNVEV (reference sequence). The germline V and J ends were trimmed by 3 bases and 4 bases, with 14 bases remaining between them. The CDR3 length is 15 residues. CDR3 nucleotide sequence: TGTGCCAGCAGTTTTGGACACAGGTCGGCAGATACGCAGTATTTT. Its protein product is CASSFGHRSADTQYF.

This clone was observed a single time. The chain is built from TRBV5-4 and TRBJ2-3; 10 positions agree with TRBD1. This CDR3 has 15 amino acids. V was clipped by 0 bases and J by 4 bases; unmatched bases: 2. From germline, CDR1 is SGHNT and CDR2 YYREEE (reference sequence). The CDR3 coding sequence is TGTGCCAGCAGCTTGGGAGGACAGGGGGCAGATACGCAGTATTTT. Encoded protein: CASSLGGQGADTQYF.

This clone was observed a single time. This sequence joins TRBV5-1 and TRBJ2-5; 10 bases fit TRBD1. Germline V lookup: CDR1 SGHRS, CDR2 YFSETQ. V gave up 5 bases and J gave up 0 bases; unmatched junction bases: 4. This CDR3 is 15 amino acids long. The CDR3 reads CASSSGTGDQETQYF. In DNA form, the CDR3 reads TGCGCCAGCAGTTCCGGGACAGGGGACCAAGAGACCCAGTACTTC.

V usage is TRBV19 and J usage is TRBJ2-1; the D is unclear. With 1 base removed from V and 0 bases from J, the gap between germline ends came to 10 bases. The CDR3 covers 16 residues. The V gene's germline CDR1 is LNHDA and CDR2 SQIVND (reference sequence). CDR3: CASSIGVVSSYNEQFF. The CDR3 DNA sequence: TGTGCCAGTAGTATAGGTGTAGTGAGCTCCTACAATGAGCAGTTCTTC.

This rearrangement joins TRBV7-2 to TRBJ2-7; 9 bases fit TRBD1. The CDR3 spans 14 residues. Germline CDR1 and CDR2: SGHTA and FQGNSA. V dropped 5 bases and J dropped 3; count of bases not matched to a gene: 5. The CDR3 loop reads CASSVYRGLYEQYF. As DNA, the CDR3 is TGTGCCAGCAGCGTGTACAGGGGGCTCTACGAGCAGTACTTC. Using reference TRBV7-2 and TRBJ2-7 for the parts outside the CDR3, the full variable domain is GAGVSQSPSNKVTEKGKDVELRCDPISGHTALYWYRQSLGQGLEFLIYFQGNSAPDKSGLPSDRFSAERTGGSVSTLTIQRTQQEDSAVYLCASSVYRGLYEQYFGPGTRLTVT.

The rearrangement links TRBV7-9 to TRBJ2-1; no firm D call. V dropped 1 base and J dropped 9 bases, with 10 bases sitting between them. CDR3 length equals 13 residues. The germline V gene has CDR1 SEHNR and CDR2 FQNEAQ (reference sequence). This CDR3 is CASSLVRPSEQFF. The CDR3 DNA is TGTGCCAGCAGCTTAGTCAGGCCCTCTGAGCAGTTCTTC.

This rearrangement joins TRBV6-1 to TRBJ1-2, with D uncertain. The CDR3 has 12 residues. Trimming left V 6 bases short and J 2 bases short, with 7 bases between. Per the germline V gene, CDR1 is MNHNS and CDR2 is SASEGT. The CDR3 bases are TGTGCCAGCAGGAGGCTAAACTATGGCTACACCTTC. Translating it yields CASRRLNYGYTF.

The chain uses TRBV10-2 and TRBJ2-5, with TRBD2 identical over 10 bases. V shed 3 bases, J shed 2 bases, and the junction held 3 bases outside the gene matches. Looked up from germline, CDR1 is WSHSY and CDR2 is SAAADI. The CDR3 sequence is 15 residues long. The CDR3 region is CASSDLAGAQETQYF. Written as DNA, the CDR3 is TGCGCCAGCAGTGACCTAGCGGGGGCTCAAGAGACCCAGTACTTC.

The chain recombines TRBV15 with TRBJ1-3, with D maybe TRBD1 (6 bases). From germline, CDR1 is LNHNV and CDR2 YYDKDF (reference sequence). V lost 1 base to trimming and J lost 0 bases, with 10 bases between them. This CDR3 region has 16 residues. CDR3 coding DNA: TGTGCCACCAGCAGAGGTGGACAGAGCTCTGGAAACACCATATATTTT. It is translated as CATSRGGQSSGNTIYF.

The gene calls are TRBV2 and TRBJ2-5; 7 nucleotides line up with TRBD1. This CDR3 has 14 residues. The V gene end was trimmed by 6 bases and the J gene end by 3 bases; junction bases not matched to a gene: 7. Germline V CDR1 and CDR2: SNHLY, FYNNEI. This CDR3 reads CASSEQGLEETQYF. DNA of the CDR3: TGTGCCAGCAGCGAACAGGGGTTAGAAGAGACCCAGTACTTC.

The chain uses TRBV5-1 and TRBJ1-1; 10 nucleotides align to TRBD1. The CDR3 runs 15 residues. V lost 4 bases and J lost 1; bases outside the gene matches: 4. CDR1 is SGHRS, CDR2 YFSETQ, per germline. As DNA, the CDR3 is TGCGCCAGCAGCCCTAGGGACAGGGGGAACACTGAAGCTTTCTTT. Its protein is CASSPRDRGNTEAFF.

The V gene is TRBV28, the J gene TRBJ2-3, with TRBD2 identical over 10 bases. The CDR3 is made up of 17 amino acids. CDR1 is MDHEN and CDR2 is SYDVKM in the germline V gene. The ends lost 4 bases at V and 2 bases at J; junction bases unmatched: 9. The CDR3 reads CASSSPFGLADTDTQYF. CDR3 DNA: TGTGCCAGCAGTTCCCCATTCGGACTAGCGGACACAGATACGCAGTATTTT.

This chain uses TRBV5-1 with TRBJ2-2, with TRBD2 matching over 13 bases. Germline V gives CDR1 SGHRS, CDR2 YFSETQ. The CDR3 runs to 16 residues. V was clipped by 2 bases and J by 7 bases; unmatched bases: 5. The CDR3 protein is CASSFTSGGAGGELFF. The DNA of the CDR3 is TGCGCCAGCAGCTTCACTAGCGGGGGGGCTGGCGGGGAGCTGTTTTTT.

This clone has just a few counts. This chain joins TRBV27 and TRBJ1-2; D not resolved. The CDR3 spans 14 residues. V shed 6 bases and J shed 3 bases, with 14 bases lying between them. Looked up from germline, CDR1 is MNHEY and CDR2 is SMNVEV (reference sequence). CDR3 nucleotides: TGTGCCAGCAGCCAATCTCCGGGATACTATGGCTACACCTTC. Translated: CASSQSPGYYGYTF.

The CDR3 DNA follows: TGTGCCAGTACCGATAGCGGTCCCTACGAGCAGTACTTC. It yields the protein CASTDSGPYEQYF. The gene calls are TRBV19 and TRBJ2-7; tentative D call: TRBD2 (6 bases). The germline V and J ends were trimmed by 7 bases and 2 bases, with 12 bases remaining between them. Germline CDR1 is LNHDA and CDR2 is SQIVND (reference sequence). The length of the CDR3 is 13 residues.

The chain joins TRBV4-3 to TRBJ1-2; 9 bases agree with TRBD1. V gave up 4 bases and J gave up 3 bases; unmatched junction bases: 0. Germline lookup yields CDR1 LGHNA and CDR2 YSLEER. The CDR3 has 13 amino acids. The CDR3 here is CASSRDRDYGYTF. The DNA for the CDR3 is TGCGCCAGCAGCCGGGACAGGGACTATGGCTACACCTTC.

The chain joins TRBV5-5 to TRBJ1-1; TRBD1 agrees at 7 bases. Germline V gives CDR1 SGHKS, CDR2 YYEKEE (reference sequence). The CDR3 is 13 residues long. Losses at the gene ends were 4 bases for V and 5 bases for J; bases not matched to a gene: 5. CDR3 nucleotide sequence: TGTGCCAGCAGCCACGACAGGGTAACTGAAGCTTTCTTT. Amino acid sequence: CASSHDRVTEAFF.

The gene calls are TRBV21-1 and TRBJ2-1; the D call in the table, TRBD1, was not verified against the DNA. TRBV21-1 is described as a pseudogene. The CDR3 is 19 amino acids. CDR3 coding DNA: TGTGCCAGCAGCAAAGTACAGGGACGTTTACTAAAAGGTGACAATGAGCAGTTCTTC. Its translation: CASSKVQGRLLKGDNEQFF.

The CDR3 sequence is CASSPTGVDTEAFF. The CDR3 region has the DNA TGTGCCAGCTCACCAACAGGGGTGGACACTGAAGCTTTCTTT. The chain combines TRBV18 with TRBJ1-1, with 7 bases lining up with TRBD1. CDR3 size: 14 residues. Germline V gene lookup returns CDR1 KGHSH and CDR2 LQKENI. The ends lost 2 bases at V and 3 bases at J; junction bases unmatched: 3.

On this clone: This same CDR3 is encoded by further DNA sequences in the sample. The chain is built from TRBV27 and TRBJ2-7; 7 bases agree with TRBD1. The germline V gene has CDR1 MNHEY and CDR2 SMNVEV (reference sequence). The J segment lost 4 bases and the V segment lost 4 bases, leaving 10 bases of the junction unmatched. The CDR3 extends over 15 amino acids. The CDR3 here is CASSSPAGGAYEQYF. CDR3 nucleotides: TGTGCCAGCAGTTCCCCGGCAGGGGGAGCATACGAGCAGTACTTC.